This T cell receptor beta chain appears in the sequencing data of a study of cytomegalovirus exposure and HLA in healthy donors. Study-level results: In vitro confirmation showed three CMV-associated chains to be CMV antigen specific. The study recorded 160 or so TCR beta chains that were cytomegalovirus-associated. Most observed TCR sequences were rare, whereas some public TCRs were detected in many donors.

Points on this clone: As yet, its antigen is unknown.

Repertoires were generated with immunoSEQ multiplex PCR, while TCRdb's copy carries only in-frame clones and drops some. The sample contains 150,000 to 200,000 clones, about 90% of which appear only once. Germline values: CDR1 MGHDK, CDR2 SYGVNS. The CDR3 is made up of 17 amino acids. The trim removed 5 bases at V and 1 base at J, leaving 5 bases unmatched. What was sequenced was PBMCs. The TCR comes from a woman aged 18 to 35 in good health and CMV-seropositive. The V call is TRBV25-1, the J call TRBJ2-6, with TRBD1 matching over 10 bases. CDR3 nucleotide sequence: TGTGCCAGCAGTTGGGGGACAGGGGTGTCTGGGGCCAACGTCCTGACTTTC. Encoded protein: CASSWGTGVSGANVLTF.